The 9 T cell receptor delta chains given below trace back to one sample, sequenced in a study of fetal and pediatric gammadelta thymocytes. TCRdb fed the reads to CATT. The sample includes about 1,500 delta-chain clones, 13% to 15% seen only once; the top ten take around 7%. Source material: Vgamma9Vdelta2 gamma-delta T cells from the thymus. Noted subset: sorted CD3+gammadeltaTCR+Vgamma9+Vdelta2+ thymocytes. All receptors derive from a child who underwent cardiac surgery and was recorded as healthy.

J is TRDJ3 and V is TRDV2, with 11 bases aligning to TRDD3. TCRdb leaves out the J gene; it was filled in here by matching the DNA to germline. Unmatched junction bases numbered 15, after V lost 0 bases and J lost 3 bases. CDR1 is GEAIGNYY and CDR2 is EKD in the germline V gene. The CDR3 totals 22 residues. This chain's CDR3 is CACDTGRDWGIRVRWDTRQMFF. CDR3 in DNA: TGTGCCTGTGACACCGGGAGGGATTGGGGGATACGCGTCCGCTGGGACACCCGACAGATGTTTTTC.

As concerns this clone: This may be a read error: a much more frequent sequence differs by one nucleotide. Different DNA sequences within this sample yield the same CDR3. The chain combines TRDV1 with TRDJ1; 12 bases map to TRDD3. Looked up from germline, CDR1 is TSWWSYY and CDR2 is QGS. There are 20 residues in the CDR3. V lost 4 bases, J lost 5 bases, and 20 bases stayed unmatched. The CDR3 DNA follows: TGTGCTCTTGGGGCCCTTTCCCCCCGCTGCTGGGGGATACGCGCTGATAAACTCATCTTT. It translates to CALGALSPRCWGIRADKLIF.

This clone was seen only a few times. This may be a read error, as it is one base from a much larger clone. The chain couples TRDV2 to TRDJ1, with D perhaps matching TRDD3 (6 bases). Germline CDR1 and CDR2: GEAIGNYY and EKD. Trimming stripped 0 bases from V and 3 bases from J, with 16 bases between. The CDR3 has 16 amino acids. CDR3 amino acids: CACDTAWGPPADKLIF. CDR3 in DNA: TGTGCCTGTGACACCGCCTGGGGCCCCCCGGCCGATAAACTCATCTTT.

Remarks on this clone: A much larger clone differs by one base, so this may be a read error. The chain carries TRDV2 and TRDJ1; D might be TRDD3 (6 bases). No J segment appears in TCRdb, so it was assigned here by matching the sequence to germline. The V end was cut by 0 bases, the J end by 3 bases, with 28 bases between. The CDR3 spans 20 residues. Germline V gives CDR1 GEAIGNYY, CDR2 EKD. The CDR3 protein is CACDTWGSPGQSMRPDKLIF. The CDR3 region has the DNA TGTGCCTGTGACACCTGGGGGTCCCCTGGCCAGTCCATGCGCCCCGATAAACTCATCTTT.

This clone was picked up a small number of times. The identical CDR3 is also encoded by other nucleotide sequences in the sample. The chain is built from TRDV2 and TRDJ1; 8 positions agree with TRDD3. This CDR3 contains 23 residues. From germline, CDR1 is GEAIGNYY and CDR2 EKD. After removal of 0 bases from V and 1 base from J, the junction contained 27 bases not matched to a gene. DNA for the CDR3: TGTGCCTGTGACACCGCGTTACTTGGGGATACTACTCGGGTGCCCCCTACCACCGATAAACTCATCTTT. Its translation is CACDTALLGDTTRVPPTTDKLIF.

The chain couples TRDV2 to TRDJ1, with 13 bases aligning to TRDD3. This CDR3 is built from 17 residues. Trimming removed 3 bases from V and 7 bases from J; junction bases left unmatched: 13. CDR1 and CDR2 (germline): GEAIGNYY, EKD. This CDR3 reads CACDLVLGDTSRTKLIF. CDR3 DNA sequence: TGTGCCTGTGACCTAGTACTGGGGGATACGAGCCGGACTAAACTCATCTTT.

To note about this clone: At one of its ends the junction is not consistent with the germline gene, which may arise from a read error. The V call is TRDV2, the J call TRDJ3; TRDD3 aligns across 11 bases. As TCRdb names no J gene, one was assigned here on the basis of a DNA match to germline. The CDR3 consists of 21 residues. CDR1 and CDR2 (germline): GEAIGNYY, EKD. CDR3 sequence reads: CARDRRLGDTSRAWDTRQMFF. DNA of the CDR3: TGTGCCCGTGACCGGCGTCTGGGGGATACATCGCGTGCCTGGGACACCCGACAGATGTTTTTC.

This clone qualifies as medium-sized. The chain combines TRDV2 with TRDJ1, with 8 nucleotides matching TRDD3. The germline CDR1 and CDR2 sequences are GEAIGNYY and EKD. J was trimmed by 3 bases and V by 4 bases; bases with no gene match: 9. The CDR3 runs to 15 residues. CDR3 sequence reads: CACERRWGIADKLIF. DNA for the CDR3: TGTGCCTGTGAACGACGGTGGGGGATTGCCGATAAACTCATCTTT.

This clone is medium-sized by share. Within the sample, other DNA sequences also encode this same CDR3. The V gene is TRDV2, the J gene TRDJ3, with TRDD3 matching 8 bases. TCRdb does not report a J gene; here it was assigned by matching the DNA to germline references. CDR1 and CDR2 (germline): GEAIGNYY, EKD. The CDR3 contains 20 residues. V lost 3 bases and J lost 0; bases outside the gene matches: 12. The CDR3 nucleotides are TGTGCCTGTGACCACAGTACTGGGGGCTCCCCCTCCTGGGACACCCGACAGATGTTTTTC. Amino acid sequence: CACDHSTGGSPSWDTRQMFF.